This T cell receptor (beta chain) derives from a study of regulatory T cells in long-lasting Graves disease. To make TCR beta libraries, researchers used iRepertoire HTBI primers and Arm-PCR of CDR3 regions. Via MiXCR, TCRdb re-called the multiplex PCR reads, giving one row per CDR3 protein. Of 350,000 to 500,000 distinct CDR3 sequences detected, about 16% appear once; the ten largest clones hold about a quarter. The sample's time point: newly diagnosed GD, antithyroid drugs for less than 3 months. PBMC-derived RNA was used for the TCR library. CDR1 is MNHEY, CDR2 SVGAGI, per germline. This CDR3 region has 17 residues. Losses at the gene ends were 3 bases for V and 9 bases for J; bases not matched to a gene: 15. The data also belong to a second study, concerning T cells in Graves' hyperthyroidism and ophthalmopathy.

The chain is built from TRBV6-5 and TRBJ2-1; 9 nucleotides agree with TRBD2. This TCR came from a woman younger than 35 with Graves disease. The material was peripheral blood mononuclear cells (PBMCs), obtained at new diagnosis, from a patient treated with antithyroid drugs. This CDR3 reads CASSYLGLAGGAGEQFF. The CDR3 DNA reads TGTGCCAGCAGTTATCTCGGTCTGGCGGGGGGGGCCGGTGAGCAGTTCTTC.